One sample yielded the 18 T cell receptor beta chains listed below, sequenced in a study of OX40 agonist ivuxolimab in advanced cancers. TCRdb keeps only in-frame clones here, not all; method: immunoSEQ multiplex PCR. The sample consists of around 15,000 clones, 65% to 80% of them appearing once. Source: CD4+ or CD8+ T cells sorted from blood, taken in a trial of the OX40 agonist ivuxolimab. All receptors derive from an adult with an advanced solid tumor such as melanoma, head and neck, liver or kidney cancer.

The genes are TRBV30 and TRBJ2-3; TRBD2 agrees at 8 bases. CDR1 GTSNPN and CDR2 SVGIG come from the germline V gene (reference sequence). CDR3 length: 16 amino acids. The V gene end was trimmed by 5 bases and the J gene end by 0 bases; junction bases not matched to a gene: 10. Here the CDR3 reads CAWVGLAGSSTDTQYF. CDR3 in DNA: TGTGCCTGGGTAGGCCTAGCGGGTTCTAGCACAGATACGCAGTATTTT.

This clone was counted a few times. The rearrangement joins TRBV27 to TRBJ2-7; possibly TRBD1 or TRBD2 for D (5 bases each). The CDR3 length is 15 residues. Germline assignment: CDR1 MNHEY and CDR2 SMNVEV (reference sequence). The germline V and J ends were trimmed by 6 bases and 2 bases, with 17 bases remaining between them. CDR3 amino acids: CASRLGLAGAYEQYF. Here the CDR3 DNA reads TGTGCCAGCAGACTGGGGCTAGCCGGGGCCTACGAGCAGTACTTC.

The chain uses TRBV5-1 and TRBJ1-1; D gene uncertain. The germline V and J ends were trimmed by 0 bases and 5 bases, with 2 bases remaining between them. This CDR3 contains 11 residues. CDR1 is SGHRS, CDR2 YFSETQ, per germline. The CDR3 reads CASSLGTEAFF. CDR3 coding DNA: TGCGCCAGCAGCTTGGGGACTGAAGCTTTCTTT.

This clone was seen only a few times. J is TRBJ2-7 and V is TRBV14; D is undetermined. The CDR3 spans 13 residues. Germline-derived CDR1 and CDR2 are SGHDN and FVKESK. The V and J ends lost 5 bases and 3 bases respectively, with 11 bases between them. The CDR3 region is CASSTTDLYEQYF. The CDR3 coding sequence is TGTGCCAGCAGCACTACGGACCTCTACGAGCAGTACTTC.

CDR3 residues: CASSYYAGNQPQHF. The CDR3 coding sequence is TGTGCCAGCAGCTACTACGCAGGTAATCAGCCCCAGCATTTT. The chain is built from TRBV5-4 and TRBJ1-5; D uncertain. The CDR3 sequence is 14 residues long. V dropped 3 bases and J dropped 4 bases, with 11 bases sitting between them. The germline gives CDR1 SGHNT, CDR2 YYREEE (reference sequence).

V gene TRBV2 combines with J gene TRBJ2-7; TRBD1 matches 9 bases. V shed 6 bases and J 2 bases; nucleotides not matched to a gene: 11. This CDR3 has 16 residues. CDR1 is SNHLY, CDR2 FYNNEI, per germline. CDR3 protein: CASRTGPGQGTYEQYF. As DNA, the CDR3 is TGTGCCAGCAGGACCGGTCCGGGACAGGGAACCTACGAGCAGTACTTC.

The chain combines TRBV7-6 with TRBJ2-1; 8 positions agree with TRBD2. Germline lookup yields CDR1 SGHVS and CDR2 FNYEAQ. V shed 5 bases, J shed 0 bases, and the junction held 9 bases outside the gene matches. This CDR3 is built from 17 residues. The CDR3 coding sequence is TGTGCCAGCAGCCTGTTCGGGGGGGAGGACTCCTACAATGAGCAGTTCTTC. Its translation: CASSLFGGEDSYNEQFF.

V gene TRBV11-1 combines with J gene TRBJ2-7, with a tentative D call TRBD1 (6 bases). Trimming shortened V by 1 base and J by 6 bases, and 16 bases separated the two germline ends. Per the germline V gene, CDR1 is SGHAT and CDR2 is FQDESV (reference sequence). CDR3 length: 15 residues. In DNA, the CDR3 is TGTGCCAGCAGCTTAGTACAGGGAGATCGGTCCGAGCAGTACTTC. Amino acids: CASSLVQGDRSEQYF.

As DNA, the CDR3 is TGCGCCAGCAGCTTCCGGACAGGGGATAGCACAGATACGCAGTATTTT. This translates into CASSFRTGDSTDTQYF. The chain has TRBV5-1 and TRBJ2-3; 9 bases are a match to TRBD1. CDR3 length equals 16 residues. Germline values: CDR1 SGHRS, CDR2 YFSETQ. Trimming took 2 bases from V and 0 from J; bases not matched to a gene: 4. The full variable domain, with the rest looked up from reference TRBV5-1 and TRBJ2-3, is KAGVTQTPRYLIKTRGQQVTLSCSPISGHRSVSWYQQTPGQGLQFLFEYFSETQRNKGNFPGRFSGRQFSNSRSEMNVSTLELGDSALYLCASSFRTGDSTDTQYFGPGTRLTVL.

The chain carries TRBV6-1 and TRBJ1-2, with D uncertain. Germline CDR1 reads MNHNS; CDR2 reads SASEGT. This CDR3 has 12 residues. The germline V and J ends were trimmed by 3 bases and 9 bases, with 11 bases remaining between them. In DNA, the CDR3 is TGTGCCAGCAGTGACCCCAGAGTTAGCTACACCTTC. Translated, it gives CASSDPRVSYTF.

This clone was seen a single time. The chain combines TRBV30 with TRBJ1-6; D unresolved. This CDR3 spans 16 amino acids. Trimming shortened V by 0 bases and J by 5 bases, and 14 bases separated the two germline ends. Per germline, CDR1 GTSNPN and CDR2 SVGIG (reference sequence). The CDR3 here is CAWSVPGHLDNSPLHF. DNA of the CDR3: TGTGCCTGGAGTGTACCCGGGCATCTGGATAATTCACCCCTCCACTTT.

The chain is built from TRBV6-1 and TRBJ2-1, with 7 bases fitting TRBD2. Germline lookup yields CDR1 MNHNS and CDR2 SASEGT. The CDR3 spans 15 residues. V lost 2 bases, J lost 8 bases, and 9 bases stayed unmatched. This chain's CDR3 is CASSETAGAMDEQFF. The DNA of the CDR3 is TGTGCCAGCAGTGAAACGGCGGGAGCAATGGATGAGCAGTTCTTC.

This chain links TRBV19 with TRBJ2-7; D is possibly TRBD1 or TRBD2 (5 bases each). Trimming left V 3 bases short and J 5 bases short, with 11 bases between. This CDR3 contains 13 residues. CDR1 is LNHDA and CDR2 is SQIVND in the germline V gene (reference sequence). The CDR3 region is CASSMEATDEQYF. Here the CDR3 DNA reads TGTGCCAGTAGTATGGAGGCGACAGACGAGCAGTACTTC.

This clone was observed a few times. This chain connects TRBV27 to TRBJ2-7; 11 bases align to TRBD2. Germline CDR1 reads MNHEY; CDR2 reads SMNVEV (reference sequence). Unmatched junction bases numbered 3, after V lost 3 bases and J lost 2 bases. This CDR3 has 15 amino acids. The CDR3 DNA reads as TGTGCCAGCAGTTTCGTTAGCGGGGGGGCCTACGAGCAGTACTTC. It specifies CASSFVSGGAYEQYF.

The chain carries TRBV27 and TRBJ2-5, with TRBD2 identical over 11 bases. The CDR3 has 16 residues. The J segment lost 6 bases and the V segment lost 1 base, leaving 7 bases of the junction unmatched. CDR1 and CDR2 (germline): MNHEY, SMNVEV (reference sequence). CDR3 residues: CASSLLGTSGRKTQYF. The CDR3 DNA reads as TGTGCCAGCAGTTTATTAGGAACTAGCGGGAGAAAGACCCAGTACTTC.

The chain links TRBV5-4 to TRBJ2-7; 7 nucleotides line up with TRBD1. J gave up 3 bases and V 1 base, and 4 bases lay outside the gene matches. The germline V gene encodes CDR1 SGHNT and CDR2 YYREEE (reference sequence). There are 14 residues in the CDR3. This CDR3 reads CASSLRGGGYEQYF. In DNA form, the CDR3 reads TGTGCCAGCAGCTTGAGAGGGGGCGGCTACGAGCAGTACTTC.

Note on this clone: At the DNA level, this CDR3 is encoded by other sequences in the same sample as well. The chain couples TRBV5-8 to TRBJ2-2; unclear D gene. The CDR3 sequence is 14 residues long. Trimming took 0 bases from V and 0 from J, leaving 3 bases between them. Germline CDR1 and CDR2: SGHTS and YDEGEE. CDR3 DNA: TGTGCCAGCAGCTTGGTGGCGAACACCGGGGAGCTGTTTTTT. Residues: CASSLVANTGELFF.

V usage is TRBV29-1 and J usage is TRBJ2-7; the D gene is possibly TRBD2 (7 bases). This CDR3 comprises 13 residues. V gave up 3 bases and J gave up 4 bases, with 13 bases separating them. CDR1 is SQVTM and CDR2 is ANQGSEA in the germline V gene. CDR3 DNA sequence: TGCAGCGTTGAGGTCGGGGGGCCATACGAGCAGTACTTC. This sequence encodes CSVEVGGPYEQYF.